A single sample is the source of the 27 T cell receptor beta chains below, sequenced in a study of cytomegalovirus exposure and HLA in healthy donors. PCR primers comprised 60 Vbeta and 13 Jbeta primers. Method: immunoSEQ multiplex PCR; TCRdb's copy keeps in-frame clones and lacks some. The sample has 80,000 to 100,000 clones, and its top ten clones hold over 15%. The specimen sequenced was PBMCs. All receptors derive from a man aged 45 to 65 in good health and CMV-seropositive.

This chain links TRBV9 with TRBJ2-1, with 9 bases matching TRBD2. V dropped 3 bases and J dropped 7; count of bases not matched to a gene: 8. Germline V lookup: CDR1 SGDLS, CDR2 YYNGEE. The CDR3 has 15 residues. The chain's CDR3 is CASSGGLASANEQFF. CDR3 nucleotide sequence: TGTGCCAGCAGCGGGGGACTAGCATCGGCTAATGAGCAGTTCTTC.

The chain recombines TRBV11-1 with TRBJ1-2; 9 nucleotides match TRBD1. Germline V lookup: CDR1 SGHAT, CDR2 FQDESV (reference sequence). The V segment lost 4 bases and the J segment 4 bases; nucleotides outside the gene matches: 10. This CDR3 is 16 amino acids long. CDR3 sequence: CASSSGGQGAGYGYTF. The CDR3 DNA reads TGTGCCAGCAGCTCTGGGGGACAGGGCGCGGGCTATGGCTACACCTTC. Using reference TRBV11-1 and TRBJ1-2 for the parts outside the CDR3, the full variable domain is EAEVAQSPRYKITEKSQAVAFWCDPISGHATLYWYRQILGQGPELLVQFQDESVVDDSQLPKDRFSAERLKGVDSTLKIQPAELGDSAMYLCASSSGGQGAGYGYTFGSGTRLTVV.

The genes are TRBV27 and TRBJ1-1; D call uncertain. V shed 4 bases and J shed 1 base, with 13 bases lying between them. Germline V gives CDR1 MNHEY, CDR2 SMNVEV (reference sequence). CDR3 size: 15 residues. CDR3 nucleotides: TGTGCCAGCAGTTCCGGGAGGTCAGGGAACACTGAAGCTTTCTTT. Residues: CASSSGRSGNTEAFF.

The chain combines TRBV28 with TRBJ1-1; unclear D gene. The CDR3 is made up of 14 amino acids. From germline, CDR1 is MDHEN and CDR2 SYDVKM. The germline V and J ends were trimmed by 8 bases and 0 bases, with 13 bases remaining between them. CDR3 nucleotide sequence: TGTGCCAGCGGCTTCTGGGCTCTGAACACTGAAGCTTTCTTT. As protein: CASGFWALNTEAFF.

The chain employs TRBV7-2 and TRBJ2-5; D not resolved. V was trimmed by 5 bases and J by 6 bases, leaving 10 bases between them. Germline V gene sequence: CDR1 SGHTA, CDR2 FQGNSA. The CDR3 is 12 residues long. CDR3 residues: CASSPDWQTQYF. The CDR3 nucleotides read TGTGCCAGCAGCCCAGACTGGCAGACCCAGTACTTC.

This chain uses TRBV11-3 with TRBJ2-7; 10 nucleotides agree with TRBD2. The CDR3 spans 17 residues. V was pared by 4 bases and J by 1 base, with 10 bases of the junction left unmatched. The germline V gene encodes CDR1 SGHNT and CDR2 YENEEA. CDR3 nucleotides: TGTGCCAGCAGCTCGGGAGCGGGAGGGCCGGTTTCCTACGAGCAGTACTTC. Residues: CASSSGAGGPVSYEQYF.

V and J are TRBV4-3 and TRBJ1-1; TRBD1 is a possible D gene (6 bases). Germline-derived CDR1 and CDR2 are LGHNA and YSLEER. This CDR3 has 19 residues. Trimming shortened V by 1 base and J by 3 bases, and 24 bases separated the two germline ends. The CDR3 sequence is CASSQVRPPLRGSDTEAFF. Here the CDR3 DNA reads TGCGCCAGCAGCCAAGTCCGACCACCGTTAAGGGGGAGTGACACTGAAGCTTTCTTT.

The DNA for the CDR3 is TGTGCCAGCAGCTCGAATGGGAGGGCCCCATCCTACGAGCAGTACTTC. It is translated as CASSSNGRAPSYEQYF. The chain employs TRBV5-4 and TRBJ2-7, with TRBD2 identical over 7 bases. CDR3 length: 16 amino acids. V lost 3 bases, J lost 1 base, and 10 bases stayed unmatched. CDR1 is SGHNT and CDR2 is YYREEE in the germline V gene (reference sequence).

The chain couples TRBV30 to TRBJ1-1, with D maybe TRBD1 (6 bases). Germline CDR1 and CDR2: GTSNPN and SVGIG (reference sequence). With 2 bases removed from V and 1 base from J, the gap between germline ends came to 11 bases. The CDR3 contains 14 residues. The DNA for the CDR3 is TGTGCCTGGAGTCTAGTGGACAGGAACACTGAAGCTTTCTTT. As protein: CAWSLVDRNTEAFF.

CDR3 nucleotides: TGTGCCAGCAGCGCCGGGGACACCCGAATGGCCCAGCATTTT. Translated: CASSAGDTRMAQHF. The chain couples TRBV9 to TRBJ1-5; D is possibly TRBD1 (6 bases). The germline gives CDR1 SGDLS, CDR2 YYNGEE. Trimming cost V 3 bases and J 11 bases, with 18 bases left between them. The length of the CDR3 is 14 residues.

The chain has TRBV2 and TRBJ2-3, with D tentatively TRBD1 (5 bases). Germline lookup yields CDR1 SNHLY and CDR2 FYNNEI. V was pared by 10 bases and J by 0 bases, with 11 bases between. The CDR3 totals 13 residues. The CDR3 DNA follows: TGTGCCAAACACGCAGGGAGCACAGATACGCAGTATTTT. Its translation: CAKHAGSTDTQYF. Based on the CDR3 plus reference TRBV2 and TRBJ2-3, the full variable domain is EPEVTQTPSHQVTQMGQEVILRCVPISNHLYFYWYRQILGQKVEFLVSFYNNEISEKSEIFDDQFSVERPDGSNFTLKIRSTKLEDSAMYFCAKHAGSTDTQYFGPGTRLTVL.

The chain is built from TRBV11-3 and TRBJ2-7; no clear D gene. CDR1 is SGHNT, CDR2 YENEEA, per germline. The CDR3 is 11 amino acids. The V end was cut by 4 bases, the J end by 3 bases, with 4 bases between. As DNA, the CDR3 is TGTGCCAGCAGCTCCCTCTACGAGCAGTACTTC. Its protein is CASSSLYEQYF.

The J gene is TRBJ2-2, the V gene TRBV21-1; whether TRBD2, the table's D call, matches the DNA was not checked. TRBV21-1 is a known pseudogene. The CDR3 loop spans 12 amino acids. The CDR3 coding sequence is TGTGCCAGCAGCAACTCCACCGGGGAGCTGTTTTTT. Its protein is CASSNSTGELFF.

The chain couples TRBV7-2 to TRBJ2-2; 10 bases are a match to TRBD1. The CDR3 runs to 15 residues. Germline V gives CDR1 SGHTA, CDR2 FQGNSA. The V gene end was trimmed by 5 bases and the J gene end by 6 bases; junction bases not matched to a gene: 6. DNA of the CDR3: TGTGCCAGCAGCCTTGGACAGGGGGGGGCCGGGGAGCTGTTTTTT. Residues: CASSLGQGGAGELFF.

The rearrangement joins TRBV11-3 to TRBJ2-2; TRBD1 might be the D (5 bases). V lost 5 bases and J 13 bases, leaving 14 bases between the germline ends. Per germline, CDR1 SGHNT and CDR2 YENEEA. The CDR3 runs to 12 residues. CDR3 in amino acids: CASSLPTEGLFF. The CDR3 bases are TGTGCCAGCAGCCTTCCGACAGAAGGGCTGTTTTTT.

The rearrangement links TRBV5-4 to TRBJ1-1; perhaps TRBD1 as D (6 bases). Between the trimmed V and J ends, which lost 1 base and 3 bases, there was a span of 13 bases. The CDR3 spans 15 residues. The germline gives CDR1 SGHNT, CDR2 YYREEE (reference sequence). As DNA, the CDR3 is TGTGCCAGCAGCTTGAAACAGGGACGGGACACTGAAGCTTTCTTT. It is translated as CASSLKQGRDTEAFF.

This chain links TRBV20-1 with TRBJ2-5, with D tentatively TRBD2 (5 bases). This CDR3 is 10 amino acids long. Per germline, CDR1 DFQATT and CDR2 SNEGSKA (reference sequence). V lost 6 bases and J lost 10, with 12 bases in between. The DNA for the CDR3 is TGCAGTGCCGTCTTCGGGGACCAGTACTTC. Residues: CSAVFGDQYF.

The genes are TRBV11-2 and TRBJ2-1; 8 bases match TRBD1. The trim removed 0 bases at V and 2 bases at J, leaving 0 bases unmatched. Germline-derived CDR1 and CDR2 are SGHAT and FQNNGV. The CDR3 length is 15 residues. DNA of the CDR3: TGTGCCAGCAGCTTAGAGGGACAGGCCTACAATGAGCAGTTCTTC. As protein: CASSLEGQAYNEQFF. Full variable domain (outside the CDR3, taken from reference TRBV11-2 and TRBJ2-1): EAGVAQSPRYKIIEKRQSVAFWCNPISGHATLYWYQQILGQGPKLLIQFQNNGVVDDSQLPKDRFSAERLKGVDSTLKIQPAKLEDSAVYLCASSLEGQAYNEQFFGPGTRLTVL.

V is TRBV28 and J is TRBJ2-3; D possibly corresponds to TRBD2 (5 bases). Germline assignment: CDR1 MDHEN and CDR2 SYDVKM. This CDR3 spans 16 amino acids. V was cut by 5 bases and J by 2 bases, with 17 bases left in between. As DNA, the CDR3 is TGTGCCAGCAGTGCCCGGACTGCCAGGACCACAGATACGCAGTATTTT. This gives the protein CASSARTARTTDTQYF.

The chain couples TRBV6-5 to TRBJ2-3; 11 bases map to TRBD2. The CDR3 length is 16 residues. The ends lost 2 bases at V and 4 bases at J; junction bases unmatched: 5. Per germline, CDR1 MNHEY and CDR2 SVGAGI. The CDR3 sequence: CASSYAGTSGSDTQYF. Here the CDR3 DNA reads TGTGCCAGCAGTTACGCCGGGACTAGCGGTTCAGATACGCAGTATTTT.

The chain is built from TRBV6-6 and TRBJ1-1, with D possibly being TRBD1 (5 bases). Trimming cost V 6 bases and J 5 bases, with 10 bases left between them. Germline CDR1 and CDR2: MNHNY and SVGAGI (reference sequence). CDR3 size: 12 residues. In nucleotides, the CDR3 is TGTGCCAGCAGGGGGGGTCAGACTGAAGCTTTCTTT. Translating it yields CASRGGQTEAFF.

The chain uses TRBV6-5 and TRBJ1-5, with D perhaps TRBD1 (5 bases). Trimming shortened V by 5 bases and J by 5 bases, and 13 bases separated the two germline ends. Germline loops: CDR1 MNHEY, CDR2 SVGAGI. This CDR3 contains 14 residues. The CDR3 here is CASSPGGRDQPQHF. In nucleotides, the CDR3 is TGTGCCAGCAGTCCGGGCGGCAGGGATCAGCCCCAGCATTTT.

V gene TRBV11-3 combines with J gene TRBJ2-7; a weak D match, TRBD2 (6 bases). Germline V lookup: CDR1 SGHNT, CDR2 YENEEA. The CDR3 consists of 13 residues. CDR3 in amino acids: CASGLSSSYEQYF. CDR3 DNA: TGTGCGTCGGGACTCTCGAGCTCCTACGAGCAGTACTTC.

This chain uses TRBV7-8 with TRBJ2-7, with D possibly being TRBD2 (6 bases). The length of the CDR3 is 15 residues. The V gene lost 1 base and the J gene lost 2 bases, with 12 bases spanning the gap. CDR1 is SGHVS, CDR2 FQNEAQ, per germline. The CDR3: CASSLESGVTYEQYV. In DNA form, the CDR3 reads TGTGCCAGCAGCTTAGAGTCGGGAGTTACCTACGAGCAGTACGTC.

V and J are TRBV19 and TRBJ1-1, with D maybe TRBD1 (6 bases). The CDR3 runs 16 residues. V shed 10 bases and J shed 0 bases, with 21 bases lying between them. Germline CDR1 LNHDA, CDR2 SQIVND (reference sequence). CDR3 residues: CATTNQPWTVNTEAFF. The CDR3 nucleotides read TGTGCCACCACCAATCAGCCCTGGACAGTGAACACTGAAGCTTTCTTT.

The chain combines TRBV19 with TRBJ1-5, with TRBD1 identical over 7 bases. Trimming at V came to 6 bases and at J to 0 bases, leaving 14 bases not matched to a gene. The CDR3 is 18 residues long. The V gene's germline CDR1 is LNHDA and CDR2 SQIVND (reference sequence). CDR3: CASSGRGDSSYSNQPQHF. CDR3 coding DNA: TGTGCCAGTAGCGGTAGGGGGGACAGCAGCTATAGCAATCAGCCCCAGCATTTT.

This chain uses TRBV11-3 with TRBJ2-2, with 7 bases matching TRBD2. With V trimmed by 4 bases and J by 2 bases, 10 bases remained unmatched. CDR1 is SGHNT, CDR2 YENEEA, per germline. The CDR3 has 17 residues. The CDR3 bases are TGTGCCAGCAGCTCGAGCGGGATCTTACTAAACACCGGGGAGCTGTTTTTT. It translates to CASSSSGILLNTGELFF.